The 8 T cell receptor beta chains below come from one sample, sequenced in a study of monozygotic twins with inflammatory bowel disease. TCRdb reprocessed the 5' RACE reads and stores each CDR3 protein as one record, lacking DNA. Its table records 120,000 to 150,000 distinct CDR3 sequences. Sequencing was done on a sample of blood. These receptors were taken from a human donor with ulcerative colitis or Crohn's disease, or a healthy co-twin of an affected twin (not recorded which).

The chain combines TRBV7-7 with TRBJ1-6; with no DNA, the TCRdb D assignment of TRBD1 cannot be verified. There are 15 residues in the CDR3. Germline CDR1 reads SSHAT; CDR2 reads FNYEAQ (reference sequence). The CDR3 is CASSLNAGDNSPLHF.

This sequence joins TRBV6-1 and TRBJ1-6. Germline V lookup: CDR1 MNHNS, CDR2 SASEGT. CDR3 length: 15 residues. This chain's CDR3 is CASMGSESYNSPLHF.

This CDR3 reads CASSPDSHRDTQYF. This chain links TRBV6-4 with TRBJ2-3; lacking DNA, the TRBD2 call made by TCRdb goes unchecked. Germline values: CDR1 MRHNA, CDR2 SNTAGT. CDR3 size: 14 residues.

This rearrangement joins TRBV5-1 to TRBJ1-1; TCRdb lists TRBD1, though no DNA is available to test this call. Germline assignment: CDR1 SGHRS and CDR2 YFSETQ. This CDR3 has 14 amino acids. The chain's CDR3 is CASSVQGGNTEAFF.

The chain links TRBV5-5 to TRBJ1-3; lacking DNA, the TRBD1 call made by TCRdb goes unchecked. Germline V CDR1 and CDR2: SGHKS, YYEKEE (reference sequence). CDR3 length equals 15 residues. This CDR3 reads CASLGAVSSGNTIYF. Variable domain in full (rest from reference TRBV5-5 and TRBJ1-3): DAGVTQSPTHLIKTRGQQVTLRCSPISGHKSVSWYQQVLGQGPQFIFQYYEKEERGRGNFPDRFSARQFPNYSSELNVNALLLGDSALYLCASLGAVSSGNTIYFGEGSWLTVV.

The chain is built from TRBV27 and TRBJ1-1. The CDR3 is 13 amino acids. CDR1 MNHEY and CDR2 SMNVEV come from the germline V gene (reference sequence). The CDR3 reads CASSLIQYTEAFF.

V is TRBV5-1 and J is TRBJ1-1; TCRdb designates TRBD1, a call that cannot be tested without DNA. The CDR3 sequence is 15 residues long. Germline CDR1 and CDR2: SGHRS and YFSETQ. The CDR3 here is CASSGWDRVNTEAFF.

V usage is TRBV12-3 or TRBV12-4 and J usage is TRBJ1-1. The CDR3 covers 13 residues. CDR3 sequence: CASSFYTGEEAFF.